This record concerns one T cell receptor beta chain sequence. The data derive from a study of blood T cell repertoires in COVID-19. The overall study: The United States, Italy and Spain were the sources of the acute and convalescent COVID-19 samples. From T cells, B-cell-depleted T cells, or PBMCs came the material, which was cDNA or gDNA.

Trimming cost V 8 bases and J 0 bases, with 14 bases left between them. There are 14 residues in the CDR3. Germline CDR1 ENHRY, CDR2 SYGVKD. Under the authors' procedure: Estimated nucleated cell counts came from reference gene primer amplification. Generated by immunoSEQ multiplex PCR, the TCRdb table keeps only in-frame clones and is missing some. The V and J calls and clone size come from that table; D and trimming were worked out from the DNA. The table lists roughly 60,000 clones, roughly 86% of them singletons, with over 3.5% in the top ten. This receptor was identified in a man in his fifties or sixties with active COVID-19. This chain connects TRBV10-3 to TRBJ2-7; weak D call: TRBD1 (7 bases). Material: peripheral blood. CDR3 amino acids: CAISEGALSYEQYF. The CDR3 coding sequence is TGTGCCATCTCGGAGGGGGCCCTCTCCTACGAGCAGTACTTC.